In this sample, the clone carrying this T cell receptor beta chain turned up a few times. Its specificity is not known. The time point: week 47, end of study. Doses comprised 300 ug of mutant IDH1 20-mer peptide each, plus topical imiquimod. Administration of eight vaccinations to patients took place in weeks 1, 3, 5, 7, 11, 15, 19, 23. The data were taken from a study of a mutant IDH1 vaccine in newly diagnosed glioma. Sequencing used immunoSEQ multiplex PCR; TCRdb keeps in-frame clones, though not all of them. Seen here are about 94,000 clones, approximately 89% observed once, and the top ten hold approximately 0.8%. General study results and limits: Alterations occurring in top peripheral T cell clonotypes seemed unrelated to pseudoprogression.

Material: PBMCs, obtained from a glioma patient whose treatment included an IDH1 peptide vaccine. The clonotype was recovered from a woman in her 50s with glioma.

CDR3 in amino acids: CAWSVERSGNTIYF. CDR3 bases: TGTGCCTGGAGTGTCGAGCGATCGGGAAACACCATATATTTT. The chain carries TRBV30 and TRBJ1-3, with D unresolved. Trimming shortened V by 0 bases and J by 4 bases, and 10 bases separated the two germline ends. This CDR3 comprises 14 residues. Germline V gene sequence: CDR1 GTSNPN, CDR2 SVGIG (reference sequence).